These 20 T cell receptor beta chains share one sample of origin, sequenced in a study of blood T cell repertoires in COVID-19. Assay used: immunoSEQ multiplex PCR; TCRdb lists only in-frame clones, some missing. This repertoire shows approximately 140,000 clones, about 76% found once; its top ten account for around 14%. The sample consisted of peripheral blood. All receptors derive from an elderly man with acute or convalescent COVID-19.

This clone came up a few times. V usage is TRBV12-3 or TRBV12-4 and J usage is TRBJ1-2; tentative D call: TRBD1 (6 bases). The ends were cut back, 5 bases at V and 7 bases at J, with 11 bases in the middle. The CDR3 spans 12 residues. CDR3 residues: CASSRTVTGYTF. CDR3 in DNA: TGTGCCAGCAGTCGGACAGTGACTGGCTACACCTTC.

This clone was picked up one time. The chain's CDR3 is CASSLFTPGTSLPPTGPDTQYF. CDR3 nucleotide sequence: TGCGCCAGCAGCCTATTTACCCCCGGGACTAGTCTCCCCCCCACTGGCCCAGATACGCAGTATTTT. This rearrangement joins TRBV4-3 to TRBJ2-3; 8 positions match TRBD2. Per the germline V gene, CDR1 is LGHNA and CDR2 is YSLEER. V was pared by 4 bases and J by 4 bases, with 28 bases of the junction left unmatched. The CDR3 consists of 22 residues.

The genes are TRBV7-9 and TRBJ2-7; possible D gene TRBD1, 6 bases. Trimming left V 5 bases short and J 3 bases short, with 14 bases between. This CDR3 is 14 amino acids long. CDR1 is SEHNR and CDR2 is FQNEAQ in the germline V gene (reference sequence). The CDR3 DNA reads TGTGCCAGCAGCCAGGGACAATGGATCTACGAGCAGTACTTC. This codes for CASSQGQWIYEQYF.

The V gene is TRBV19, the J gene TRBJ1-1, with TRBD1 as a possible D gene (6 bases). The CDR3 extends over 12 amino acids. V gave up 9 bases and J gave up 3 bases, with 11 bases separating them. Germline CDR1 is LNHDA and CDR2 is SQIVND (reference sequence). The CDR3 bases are TGTGCCAGCAGGGGTACATACACTGAAGCTTTCTTT. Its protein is CASRGTYTEAFF.

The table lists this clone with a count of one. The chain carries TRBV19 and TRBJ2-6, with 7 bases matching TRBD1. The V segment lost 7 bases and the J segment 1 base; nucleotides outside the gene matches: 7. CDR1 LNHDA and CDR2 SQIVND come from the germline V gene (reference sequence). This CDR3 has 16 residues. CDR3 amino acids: CASTQGISSGANVLTF. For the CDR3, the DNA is TGTGCCAGTACACAGGGGATTAGTTCTGGGGCCAACGTCCTGACTTTC.

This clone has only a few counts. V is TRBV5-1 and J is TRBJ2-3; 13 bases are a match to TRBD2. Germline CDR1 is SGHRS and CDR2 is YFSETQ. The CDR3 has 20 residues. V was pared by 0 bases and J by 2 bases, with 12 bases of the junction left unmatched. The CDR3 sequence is CASSLGNPGLAGLLTDTQYF. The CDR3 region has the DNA TGCGCCAGCAGCTTGGGCAATCCGGGACTAGCGGGGCTTCTCACAGATACGCAGTATTTT.

CDR3 loop: CASSSGQSQPQHF. The DNA for the CDR3 is TGTGCCAGCAGTTCGGGACAGTCGCAGCCCCAGCATTTT. This sequence joins TRBV12-3 or TRBV12-4 and TRBJ1-5; TRBD1 aligns across 7 bases. The CDR3 contains 13 residues. Unmatched junction bases numbered 4, after V lost 4 bases and J lost 7 bases.

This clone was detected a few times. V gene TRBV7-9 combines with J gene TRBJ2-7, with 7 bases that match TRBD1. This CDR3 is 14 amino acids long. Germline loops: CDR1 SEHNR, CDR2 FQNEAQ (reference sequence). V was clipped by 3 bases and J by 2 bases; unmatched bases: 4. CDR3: CASSFSGGTYEQYF. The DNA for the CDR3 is TGTGCCAGCAGCTTCTCAGGGGGAACCTACGAGCAGTACTTC.

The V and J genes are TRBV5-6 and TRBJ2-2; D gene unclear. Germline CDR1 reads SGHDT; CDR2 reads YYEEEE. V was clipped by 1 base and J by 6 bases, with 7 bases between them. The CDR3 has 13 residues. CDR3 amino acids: CASSLIQAGELFF. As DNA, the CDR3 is TGTGCCAGCAGCTTGATCCAGGCCGGGGAGCTGTTTTTT.

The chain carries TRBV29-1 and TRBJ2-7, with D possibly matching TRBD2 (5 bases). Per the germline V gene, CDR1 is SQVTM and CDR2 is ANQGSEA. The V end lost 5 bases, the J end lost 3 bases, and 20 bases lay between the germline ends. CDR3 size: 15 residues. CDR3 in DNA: TGCAGCGTTTCGCGAAGACTGGCAGGAGGCTACGAGCAGTACTTC. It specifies CSVSRRLAGGYEQYF.

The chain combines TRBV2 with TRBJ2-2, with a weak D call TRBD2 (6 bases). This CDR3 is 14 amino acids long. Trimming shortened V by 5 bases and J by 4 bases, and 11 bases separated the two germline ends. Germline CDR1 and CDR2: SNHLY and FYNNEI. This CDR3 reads CASSQLATTGELFF. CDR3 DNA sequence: TGTGCCAGCAGTCAACTAGCTACCACCGGGGAGCTGTTTTTT. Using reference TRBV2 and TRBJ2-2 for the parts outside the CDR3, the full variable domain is EPEVTQTPSHQVTQMGQEVILRCVPISNHLYFYWYRQILGQKVEFLVSFYNNEISEKSEIFDDQFSVERPDGSNFTLKIRSTKLEDSAMYFCASSQLATTGELFFGEGSRLTVL.

CDR3 sequence reads: CASSKSWGWDRPGHYSYEQYF. In DNA, the CDR3 is TGTGCCAGCAGCAAAAGTTGGGGATGGGACAGGCCCGGTCACTACTCCTACGAGCAGTACTTC. The chain is built from TRBV21-1 and TRBJ2-7; the table's D call TRBD1 went unverified against the DNA. TRBV21-1 represents a pseudogene. This CDR3 spans 21 amino acids.

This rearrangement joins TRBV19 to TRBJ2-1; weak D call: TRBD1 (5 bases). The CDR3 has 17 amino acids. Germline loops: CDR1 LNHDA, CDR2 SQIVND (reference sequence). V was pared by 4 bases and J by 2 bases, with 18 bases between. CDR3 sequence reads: CASSTTGRSWAYNEQFF. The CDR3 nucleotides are TGTGCCAGTAGTACCACAGGCCGGTCATGGGCCTACAATGAGCAGTTCTTC.

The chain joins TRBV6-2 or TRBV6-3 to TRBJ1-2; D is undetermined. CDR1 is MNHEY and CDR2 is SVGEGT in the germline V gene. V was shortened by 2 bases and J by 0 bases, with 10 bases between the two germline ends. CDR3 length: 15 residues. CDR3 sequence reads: CASSYRERTNYGYTF. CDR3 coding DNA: TGTGCCAGCAGTTACAGGGAGCGGACTAACTATGGCTACACCTTC.

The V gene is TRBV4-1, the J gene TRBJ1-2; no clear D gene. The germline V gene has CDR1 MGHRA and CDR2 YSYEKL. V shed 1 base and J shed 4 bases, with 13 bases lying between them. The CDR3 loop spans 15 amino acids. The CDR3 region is CASSQAITGVYGYTF. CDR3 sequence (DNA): TGCGCCAGCAGCCAAGCAATTACCGGGGTCTATGGCTACACCTTC.

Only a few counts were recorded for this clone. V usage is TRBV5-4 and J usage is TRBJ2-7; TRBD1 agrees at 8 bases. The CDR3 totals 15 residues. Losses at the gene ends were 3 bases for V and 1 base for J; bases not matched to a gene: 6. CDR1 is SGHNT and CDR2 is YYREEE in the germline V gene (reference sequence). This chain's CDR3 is CASSSLTGASYEQYF. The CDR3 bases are TGTGCCAGCAGCTCGTTGACAGGGGCTTCCTACGAGCAGTACTTC.

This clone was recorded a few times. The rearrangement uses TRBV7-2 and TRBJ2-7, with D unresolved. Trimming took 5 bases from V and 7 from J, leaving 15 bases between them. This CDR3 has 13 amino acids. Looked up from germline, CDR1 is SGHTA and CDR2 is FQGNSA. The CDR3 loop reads CASSPGPGLEQYF. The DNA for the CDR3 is TGTGCCAGCAGCCCCGGTCCGGGTCTGGAGCAGTACTTC.

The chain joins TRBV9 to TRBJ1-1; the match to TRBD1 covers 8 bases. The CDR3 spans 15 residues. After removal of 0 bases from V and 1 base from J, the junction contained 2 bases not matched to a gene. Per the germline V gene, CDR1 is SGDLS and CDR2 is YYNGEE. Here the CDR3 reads CASSVEQGGNTEAFF. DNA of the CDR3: TGTGCCAGCAGCGTAGAACAGGGGGGGAACACTGAAGCTTTCTTT.

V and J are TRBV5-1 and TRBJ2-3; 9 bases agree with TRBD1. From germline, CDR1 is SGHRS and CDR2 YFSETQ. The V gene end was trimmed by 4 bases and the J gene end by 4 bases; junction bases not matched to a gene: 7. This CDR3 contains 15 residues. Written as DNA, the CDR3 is TGCGCCAGCAGCCCGGGACAGGGTGGACCAGATACGCAGTATTTT. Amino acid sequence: CASSPGQGGPDTQYF.

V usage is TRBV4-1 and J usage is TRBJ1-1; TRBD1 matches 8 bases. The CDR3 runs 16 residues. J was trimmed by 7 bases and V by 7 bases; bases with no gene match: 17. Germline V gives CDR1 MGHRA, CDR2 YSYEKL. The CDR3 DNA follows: TGCGCCAGCACCCCTGTCGGCAACAGGGGGTTAAGTGAAGCTTTCTTT. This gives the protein CASTPVGNRGLSEAFF.